What follows are 27 T cell receptor beta chains derived from one specimen sequenced in a study of cytomegalovirus exposure and HLA in healthy donors. The PCR used 60 Vbeta and 13 Jbeta primers. Here immunoSEQ multiplex PCR was the method, and the copy in TCRdb shows in-frame clones only, minus some. The sample has about 140,000 clones; 70% to 80% are singletons. Sequencing was carried out using PBMCs. These receptors came from a woman aged 18-29 years in good health and CMV-seropositive.

This chain uses TRBV7-8 with TRBJ1-5, with D possibly being TRBD1 (6 bases). This CDR3 is 14 amino acids long. In germline, CDR1 is SGHVS, CDR2 FQNEAQ. Trimming cost V 2 bases and J 2 bases, with 7 bases left between them. CDR3 protein: CASSLRTGNQPQHF. The CDR3 DNA is TGTGCCAGCAGCTTAAGGACAGGCAATCAGCCCCAGCATTTT.

This chain uses TRBV6-4 with TRBJ1-6, with D possibly being TRBD1 (6 bases). The CDR3 loop spans 17 amino acids. The ends were cut back, 6 bases at V and 4 bases at J, with 19 bases in the middle. CDR1 and CDR2 from the germline V gene are MRHNA and SNTAGT. DNA of the CDR3: TGTGCCAGCAGAGAACCGGGACAACGAAATTATAATTCACCCCTCCACTTT. Protein product: CASREPGQRNYNSPLHF.

In nucleotides, the CDR3 is TGTGCCAGCAGCTTATATCAGGGCCGACTCTCCTACGAGCAGTACTTC. It encodes CASSLYQGRLSYEQYF. The chain is built from TRBV7-9 and TRBJ2-7; D might be TRBD1 (5 bases). Trimming removed 2 bases from V and 0 bases from J, with 14 bases in between. The CDR3 runs to 16 residues. Germline-derived CDR1 and CDR2 are SEHNR and FQNEAQ (reference sequence).

The gene calls are TRBV30 and TRBJ1-3; TRBD1 matches at 8 bases. The germline CDR1 and CDR2 sequences are GTSNPN and SVGIG (reference sequence). The CDR3 has 15 amino acids. With V trimmed by 1 base and J by 4 bases, 6 bases remained unmatched. CDR3 in amino acids: CAWSAGRGPGNTIYF. As DNA, the CDR3 is TGTGCCTGGAGTGCGGGCAGGGGGCCGGGAAACACCATATATTTT. Full variable domain (remainder filled in from reference TRBV30 and TRBJ1-3): SQTIHQWPATLVQPVGSPLSLECTVEGTSNPNLYWYRQAAGRGLQLLFYSVGIGQISSEVPQNLSASRPQDRQFILSSKKLLLSDSGFYLCAWSAGRGPGNTIYFGEGSWLTVV.

The chain has TRBV29-1 and TRBJ2-1; 11 nucleotides align to TRBD2. The germline gives CDR1 SQVTM, CDR2 ANQGSEA. This CDR3 is built from 14 residues. V trimming: 7 bases; J trimming: 7 bases; junction bases outside the gene matches: 9. CDR3 in DNA: TGCAGCGGGATGACTAGCGGGACAGGGAATGAGCAGTTCTTC. The encoded protein is CSGMTSGTGNEQFF.

This chain joins TRBV28 and TRBJ2-7; tentative D call: TRBD1 (5 bases). Per germline, CDR1 MDHEN and CDR2 SYDVKM. This CDR3 comprises 16 residues. Trimming cost V 7 bases and J 1 base, with 20 bases left between them. The CDR3 DNA reads TGTGCCAGCACCGCGAGCCCTTTGACAGCATCCTACGAGCAGTACTTC. This encodes CASTASPLTASYEQYF.

This clone was seen a handful of times. This chain's CDR3 is CAISDRGTETQYF. The CDR3 nucleotides read TGTGCCATCAGTGACAGGGGAACGGAGACCCAGTACTTC. This chain links TRBV10-3 with TRBJ2-7, with D perhaps matching TRBD1 (6 bases). With the DNA end fitting TRBJ2-5 better, the J assignment may be wrong. Germline CDR1 is ENHRY and CDR2 is SYGVKD. CDR3 length: 13 residues.

This chain links TRBV7-9 with TRBJ1-4, with TRBD1 matching 8 bases. The CDR3 extends over 19 amino acids. With V trimmed by 2 bases and J by 0 bases, 11 bases remained unmatched. In germline, CDR1 is SEHNR, CDR2 FQNEAQ (reference sequence). The CDR3 DNA reads as TGTGCCAGCAGCTTAAACCTGGGACAGGCAGCCGCAACTAATGAAAAACTGTTTTTT. Translated, it gives CASSLNLGQAAATNEKLFF. Complete variable domain (other parts from reference TRBV7-9 and TRBJ1-4): DTGVSQNPRHKITKRGQNVTFRCDPISEHNRLYWYRQTLGQGPEFLTYFQNEAQLEKSRLLSDRFSAERPKGSFSTLEIQRTEQGDSAMYLCASSLNLGQAAATNEKLFFGSGTQLSVL.

This clone was recorded once. The V and J genes are TRBV9 and TRBJ2-5; D possibly corresponds to TRBD1 (7 bases). V lost 4 bases and J 3 bases, leaving 22 bases between the germline ends. CDR3 length: 17 residues. Germline V gives CDR1 SGDLS, CDR2 YYNGEE. CDR3 sequence reads: CASSPRPTGRIEETQYF. The CDR3, as DNA: TGTGCCAGCAGCCCGCGACCGACAGGGAGGATCGAAGAGACCCAGTACTTC.

This CDR3 reads CATSRSTGIGEKLFF. CDR3 DNA: TGTGCCACCAGCAGATCCACAGGGATAGGGGAAAAACTGTTTTTT. The chain joins TRBV15 to TRBJ1-4; maybe TRBD1 (6 bases). From germline, CDR1 is LNHNV and CDR2 YYDKDF (reference sequence). The V gene lost 2 bases and the J gene lost 8 bases, with 15 bases spanning the gap. This CDR3 is built from 15 residues.

This clone was seen a few times. The V and J genes are TRBV5-5 and TRBJ1-5; tentatively, D is TRBD1 (5 bases). The CDR3 has 16 amino acids. V lost 0 bases and J lost 5, with 15 bases in between. Germline V CDR1 and CDR2: SGHKS, YYEKEE (reference sequence). The CDR3, as DNA: TGTGCCAGCAGCTTGGCCGGGGGACCAGGCCATCAGCCCCAGCATTTT. Translating it yields CASSLAGGPGHQPQHF. The whole variable domain, filled in from reference TRBV5-5 and TRBJ1-5, reads DAGVTQSPTHLIKTRGQQVTLRCSPISGHKSVSWYQQVLGQGPQFIFQYYEKEERGRGNFPDRFSARQFPNYSSELNVNALLLGDSALYLCASSLAGGPGHQPQHFGDGTRLSIL.

The table lists this clone with a few counts. The J gene is TRBJ2-7, the V gene TRBV7-9; 7 nucleotides match TRBD1. Germline V gene lookup returns CDR1 SEHNR and CDR2 FQNEAQ (reference sequence). The CDR3 has 15 amino acids. V gave up 1 base and J gave up 2 bases; unmatched junction bases: 5. CDR3 sequence reads: CASSLVGQQTYEQYF. The DNA for the CDR3 is TGTGCCAGCAGCTTAGTGGGACAGCAAACCTACGAGCAGTACTTC. Full variable domain (rest looked up from reference TRBV7-9 and TRBJ2-7): DTGVSQNPRHKITKRGQNVTFRCDPISEHNRLYWYRQTLGQGPEFLTYFQNEAQLEKSRLLSDRFSAERPKGSFSTLEIQRTEQGDSAMYLCASSLVGQQTYEQYFGPGTRLTVT.

The chain employs TRBV7-2 and TRBJ1-3; D ambiguous. CDR1 is SGHTA and CDR2 is FQGNSA in the germline V gene. The CDR3 contains 14 residues. The V and J ends lost 0 bases and 0 bases respectively, with 3 bases between them. The CDR3 DNA reads as TGTGCCAGCAGCTTAGCCAACTCTGGAAACACCATATATTTT. Its translation: CASSLANSGNTIYF.

This clone is a singleton in its sample. The J gene is TRBJ1-2, the V gene TRBV5-1; the D is unclear. There are 13 residues in the CDR3. Trimming took 3 bases from V and 8 from J, leaving 14 bases between them. Germline V gene data show CDR1 as SGHRS and CDR2 as YFSETQ. CDR3 sequence reads: CASSSAGFGGYTF. For the CDR3, the DNA is TGCGCCAGCAGCTCCGCAGGTTTTGGAGGCTACACCTTC.

This chain uses TRBV10-3 with TRBJ1-5; weak D call: TRBD1 (6 bases). Germline V gene lookup returns CDR1 ENHRY and CDR2 SYGVKD. The V and J ends lost 8 bases and 3 bases respectively, with 11 bases between them. There are 13 residues in the CDR3. CDR3 DNA: TGTGCCATCCACGGACAGATCAATCAGCCCCAGCATTTT. Its translation is CAIHGQINQPQHF.

V gene TRBV7-8 combines with J gene TRBJ1-5; D may be TRBD1 (5 bases). Germline CDR1 reads SGHVS; CDR2 reads FQNEAQ. The CDR3 extends over 13 amino acids. Trimming shortened V by 2 bases and J by 7 bases, and 9 bases separated the two germline ends. For the CDR3, the DNA is TGTGCCAGCAGCTTACAGGGCTTGCAGCCCCAGCATTTT. This codes for CASSLQGLQPQHF.

This clone was counted once. In nucleotides, the CDR3 is TGTGCCAGCAGCCCGGAAATGGGACAGGGTCCCACAGATACGCAGTATTTT. Translation: CASSPEMGQGPTDTQYF. This chain uses TRBV5-6 with TRBJ2-3; 9 nucleotides align to TRBD1. The ends lost 4 bases at V and 2 bases at J; junction bases unmatched: 11. CDR3 length: 17 residues. The V gene's germline CDR1 is SGHDT and CDR2 YYEEEE.

With regard to this clone: At one boundary the junction diverges from the germline segment, which might be a read error. This chain connects TRBV7-9 to TRBJ2-7, with TRBD2 as a possible D gene (6 bases). The CDR3 has 15 amino acids. The germline V gene has CDR1 SEHNR and CDR2 FQNEAQ (reference sequence). The CDR3 loop reads CASSPLWGLFYEQHF. The CDR3 DNA reads TGTGCCAGCAGTCCTCTTTGGGGACTCTTCTACGAGCAGCACTTC.

The gene calls are TRBV11-2 and TRBJ2-7; D may be TRBD2 (5 bases). This CDR3 comprises 15 residues. The V gene's germline CDR1 is SGHAT and CDR2 FQNNGV. Trimming stripped 1 base from V and 5 bases from J, with 15 bases between. The CDR3 nucleotides are TGTGCCAGCAGCTTAGTAGGTCAGCGGTCGGACGAGCAGTACTTC. Translating it yields CASSLVGQRSDEQYF. Looking up the rest from reference TRBV11-2 and TRBJ2-7 gives the full variable domain: EAGVAQSPRYKIIEKRQSVAFWCNPISGHATLYWYQQILGQGPKLLIQFQNNGVVDDSQLPKDRFSAERLKGVDSTLKIQPAKLEDSAVYLCASSLVGQRSDEQYFGPGTRLTVT.

This clone was seen only a few times. The chain recombines TRBV30 with TRBJ2-2, with 11 bases matching TRBD1. From germline, CDR1 is GTSNPN and CDR2 SVGIG (reference sequence). The CDR3 runs to 13 residues. The V gene end was trimmed by 3 bases and the J gene end by 9 bases; junction bases not matched to a gene: 3. CDR3 sequence reads: CAWRDRGHRELFF. The CDR3, as DNA: TGTGCCTGGAGGGACAGGGGGCACAGGGAGCTGTTTTTT.

The chain joins TRBV18 to TRBJ1-1, with 8 bases fitting TRBD1. The germline gives CDR1 KGHSH, CDR2 LQKENI. The V and J ends lost 2 bases and 3 bases, in that order; junction bases with no gene match: 8. CDR3 length: 16 amino acids. CDR3 loop: CASSPFGTGIYTEAFF. As DNA, the CDR3 is TGTGCCAGCTCACCATTCGGGACAGGAATTTACACTGAAGCTTTCTTT.

The table lists this clone with a few counts. This chain links TRBV2 with TRBJ1-4; possible D gene TRBD1, 5 bases. Trimming took 5 bases from V and 3 from J, leaving 13 bases between them. The CDR3 is 15 amino acids. Germline loops: CDR1 SNHLY, CDR2 FYNNEI. The CDR3 coding sequence is TGTGCCAGCAGTCGTCAGGGAAAGGCTAATGAAAAACTGTTTTTT. Protein: CASSRQGKANEKLFF.

This clone was counted a single time. The gene calls are TRBV6-5 and TRBJ1-5; maybe TRBD1 (5 bases). Germline lookup yields CDR1 MNHEY and CDR2 SVGAGI. The CDR3 length is 14 residues. V dropped 6 bases and J dropped 1 base, with 10 bases sitting between them. The CDR3 DNA follows: TGTGCCAGCAGAAGGGGTAAGAGCAATCAGCCCCAGCATTTT. Translating it yields CASRRGKSNQPQHF.

This clone was seen just once. CDR3 region: CASSPPEGLADRGQFF. CDR3 coding DNA: TGTGCCAGCTCACCACCGGAAGGACTAGCGGATAGGGGGCAGTTCTTC. The chain couples TRBV18 to TRBJ2-1; TRBD2 aligns across 10 bases. Germline V gene data show CDR1 as KGHSH and CDR2 as LQKENI. There are 16 residues in the CDR3. V trimming: 0 bases; J trimming: 12 bases; junction bases outside the gene matches: 11.

The rearrangement uses TRBV5-1 and TRBJ1-2, with a possible D match to TRBD1 (6 bases). Germline CDR1 is SGHRS and CDR2 is YFSETQ. The CDR3 contains 17 residues. Trimming pared 4 bases from V and 3 bases from J, leaving 22 bases between. This CDR3 reads CASSPGARGLEDYGYTF. The DNA of the CDR3 is TGCGCCAGCAGCCCAGGGGCGCGTGGTCTGGAGGACTATGGCTACACCTTC.

This chain's CDR3 is CASSRPGTGGEQYF. CDR3 sequence (DNA): TGTGCCAGCAGCCGTCCCGGGACAGGGGGGGAGCAGTACTTC. The rearrangement joins TRBV11-2 to TRBJ2-7; 11 positions agree with TRBD1. This CDR3 has 14 amino acids. The V gene end was trimmed by 5 bases and the J gene end by 7 bases; junction bases not matched to a gene: 7. CDR1 and CDR2 (germline): SGHAT, FQNNGV.

The V gene is TRBV5-1, the J gene TRBJ2-2; tentative D call: TRBD1 (6 bases). Germline V CDR1 and CDR2: SGHRS, YFSETQ. The ends were cut back, 4 bases at V and 4 bases at J, with 11 bases in the middle. This CDR3 has 14 amino acids. CDR3 DNA sequence: TGCGCCAGCAGCCCGCCCAGGGGCACCGGGGAGCTGTTTTTT. Translating it yields CASSPPRGTGELFF.